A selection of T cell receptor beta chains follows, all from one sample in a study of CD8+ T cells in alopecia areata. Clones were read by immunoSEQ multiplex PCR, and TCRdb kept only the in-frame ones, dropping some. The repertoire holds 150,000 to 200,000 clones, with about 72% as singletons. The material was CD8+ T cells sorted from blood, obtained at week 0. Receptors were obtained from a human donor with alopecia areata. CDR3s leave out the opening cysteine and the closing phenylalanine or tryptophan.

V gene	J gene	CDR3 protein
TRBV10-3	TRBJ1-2	AISESVDRFYGYT
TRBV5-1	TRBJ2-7	ASSYSTGPTYEQY
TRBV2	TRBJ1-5	ASSSRVNQPQH
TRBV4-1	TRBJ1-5	ASSQEGYQPQH
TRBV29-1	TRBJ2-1	SVEDGTSGGYEQF
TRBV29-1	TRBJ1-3	SVGHAGKSGNTIY
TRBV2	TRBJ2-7	ASSEGYGQGTYYEQY
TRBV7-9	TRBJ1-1	ASSPIGAHQGAF
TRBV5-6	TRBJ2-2	ASSEDGVPTNTGELF
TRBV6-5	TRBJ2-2	ASSYVGELF
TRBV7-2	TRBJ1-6	ASNPLRDYNSPLH
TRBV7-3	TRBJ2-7	ASSMDSTYEQY
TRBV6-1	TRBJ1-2	ASTTGSASGGYT
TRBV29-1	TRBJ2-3	SVVGFQGDTQY
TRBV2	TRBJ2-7	ASSDGQGGYEQY
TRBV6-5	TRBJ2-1	ASSSLATGNNEQF
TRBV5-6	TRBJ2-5	ASSSRTGGQETQY
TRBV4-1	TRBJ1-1	ASSQDGWSTAF
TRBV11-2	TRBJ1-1	ASSLSLGNTEAF
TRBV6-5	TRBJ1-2	ASSYTGQANYGYT
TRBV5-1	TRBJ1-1	ASSLARGGGTEAF
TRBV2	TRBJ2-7	ASSVDETYEQY
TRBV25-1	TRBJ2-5	ASSDPDRGRQETQY
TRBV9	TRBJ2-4	ASSAEYRDIQY
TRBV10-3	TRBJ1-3	AITGPGDTIY
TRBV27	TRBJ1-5	ASRTGAWPQH
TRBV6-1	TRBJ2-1	ASSEVGGNEQF
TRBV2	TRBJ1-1	ASSGQINMNTEAF
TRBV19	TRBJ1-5	ASLSSSNQPQH
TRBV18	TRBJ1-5	ASSPTGPPGNQPQH
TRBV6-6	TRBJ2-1	ASRGLAEEHEQF
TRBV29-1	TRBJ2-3	SERGLSTDTQY
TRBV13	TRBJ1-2	ASSLGQADGYT
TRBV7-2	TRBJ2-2	ASSLGDTGELF
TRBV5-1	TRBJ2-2	ASSLGNTGELF
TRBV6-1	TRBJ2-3	ASGFLWDTQY
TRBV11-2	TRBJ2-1	ASSFLAGGPSWNEQF
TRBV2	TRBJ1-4	ASSEPRVANEKLF
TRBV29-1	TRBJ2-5	SVAGLDRVVEETQY
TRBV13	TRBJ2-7	ASSRADRGSYEQY
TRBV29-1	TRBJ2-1	SVAGTSGGQYNEQF
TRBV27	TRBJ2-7	ASSPGQGAGEQY
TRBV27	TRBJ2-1	ASSLGGVSYNEQF
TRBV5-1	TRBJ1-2	ASRQDYGYT
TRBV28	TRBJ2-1	ASSFGAGYYSYNEQF
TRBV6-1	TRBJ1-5	ASIGRRGNQPQH
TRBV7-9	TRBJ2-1	ASSLGPLGTTTYNEQF
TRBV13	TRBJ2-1	ASSRGSSMFINEQF
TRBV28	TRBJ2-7	ASSSPKLANSYEQY
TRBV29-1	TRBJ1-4	SVGEALANEKLF
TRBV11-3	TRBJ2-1	ASSLLSSGLGDEQF
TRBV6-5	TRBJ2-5	ASSELGTGETQY
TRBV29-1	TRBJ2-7	SVPGQGYEQY
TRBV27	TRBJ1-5	ASSLGTGQNQPQH
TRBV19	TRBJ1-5	ASSITGSGNQPQH